The rows below give T cell receptor beta chains drawn from one sample of a study of T cells expressing NK-cell markers. Using the 5' RACE reads, TCRdb records one entry per CDR3 protein without DNA. The specimen's table records approximately 440,000 distinct CDR3 sequences. Sequenced input: blood T cells: a sorted CD56 or NKG2C T cell subset, CD4+ or CD8+ T cells, or bulk PBMC T cells (not recorded which). The origin of the receptors is a woman in her 50s in good health. Both conserved end residues are part of each CDR3.

j_gene	v_gene	CDR3aa
TRBJ1-5	TRBV7-2	CASSLEGRQANQPQHF
TRBJ1-2	TRBV4-2	CASSQIDRALGYTF
TRBJ1-2	TRBV24-1	CATSHARPANYGYTF
TRBJ1-2	TRBV7-9	CASSLELEEGYTF
TRBJ2-7	TRBV20-1	CSADSSDLSYEQYF
TRBJ1-1	TRBV29-1	CSVQAGGTEAFF
TRBJ2-2	TRBV27	CASSGRLAGGPGELFF
TRBJ2-1	TRBV20-1	CSAHSGETYNEQFF
TRBJ2-1	TRBV7-9	CASSLGGADNEQFF
TRBJ2-2	TRBV7-3	CASSLSGGPPNTGELFF
TRBJ2-5	TRBV5-1	CASSLLGGLAQKETQYF
TRBJ2-3	TRBV11-2	CASSLEQGGADTQYF
TRBJ2-5	TRBV29-1	CSVGAKGGETQYF
TRBJ1-5	TRBV6-1	CASSVGLDVSNQPQHF
TRBJ2-1	TRBV6-1	CASIEGGSGFYNEQFF
TRBJ1-4	TRBV4-1	CASSQGHATNEKLFF
TRBJ2-5	TRBV5-1	CASSLGVRGETQYF
TRBJ2-2	TRBV4-1	CASSHPRASPTGELFF
TRBJ1-4	TRBV12-3/TRBV12-4	CASSFKRWGREEKLFF
TRBJ1-5	TRBV27	CASSLYDRSQPQHF
TRBJ2-6	TRBV10-3	CAISESGQGAGSGANVLTF
TRBJ2-7	TRBV7-9	CASSTYSAYEQYF
TRBJ2-1	TRBV6-6	CASRILTSGPSSYNEQFF
TRBJ2-3	TRBV4-1	CASSQESPRGLPPQYF
TRBJ2-1	TRBV3-1	CASSQEELAGGSFNEQFF
TRBJ2-4	TRBV5-1	CASAIGGAKNIQYF
TRBJ1-2	TRBV4-1	CASSRERDRRRDGYTF
TRBJ1-1	TRBV29-1	CSAGHHRTEAFF
TRBJ2-3	TRBV7-9	CASSLRGQGLQYF
TRBJ2-5	TRBV3-1	CASSKDRRETQYF
TRBJ2-5	TRBV6-5	CASSYSRQQETQYF
TRBJ2-1	TRBV15	CATSRGGALNEQFF
TRBJ1-5	TRBV20-1	CSGRAGALNQPQHF
TRBJ1-1	TRBV5-5	CASNIFGGGVENTEAFF
TRBJ1-5	TRBV20-1	CSASESGQPQHF
TRBJ2-1	TRBV10-3	CAISVAPGGEQFF
TRBJ2-2	TRBV12-3/TRBV12-4	CASSLIGLPNTGELFF
TRBJ2-1	TRBV12-3/TRBV12-4	CASSPWTGRNEQFF
TRBJ2-3	TRBV2	CASLGVTDTQYF
TRBJ1-2	TRBV5-1	CASSLGDREGDTF
TRBJ1-1	TRBV24-1	CATSDPDSTEAFF
TRBJ2-5	TRBV10-3	CAISQGEYQETQYF
TRBJ1-5	TRBV3-1	CASSQRGERNQPQHF
TRBJ2-3	TRBV5-1	CASSLLAGDDTQYF
TRBJ1-4	TRBV3-1	CASSQEQGKINEKLFF
TRBJ1-2	TRBV24-1	CATSGNGSYGYTF
TRBJ1-2	TRBV6-5	CASSRADDRGYTF
TRBJ1-1	TRBV27	CASSLAPYGNTEAFF
TRBJ1-1	TRBV7-6	CASTHGQANTEAFF
TRBJ1-5	TRBV6-6	CAVSKVSNQPQHF
TRBJ2-4	TRBV4-1	CASSPPGRALQNIQYF